The present entry profiles one TCR beta chain with its context. Germline values: CDR1 WNHNN, CDR2 SYGVQD (reference sequence). V lost 1 base and J lost 0, with 11 bases in between. The CDR3 is made up of 16 amino acids. Naive-designated CD8 cells lacked CD45RO, were positively enriched for CCR7, and omitted terminally differentiated effector memory CD45RA+ cells. These data are taken from a study of shared clonotypes between healthy human individuals. Libraries were prepared by immunoSEQ multiplex PCR; TCRdb keeps only in-frame clonotypes and omits some of them. The sample contains some 740,000 clones, about 91% of which appear only once.

This TCR derives from a man aged 25-45 years in good health. The specimen was naive CD8+ T cells sorted from blood. The chain employs TRBV10-1 and TRBJ2-3; D is possibly TRBD2 (6 bases). CDR3 region: CASSEFKGGSTDTQYF. The CDR3 DNA follows: TGCGCCAGCAGTGAGTTTAAAGGAGGGAGCACAGATACGCAGTATTTT.